One sample yielded the 26 T cell receptor beta chains listed below, sequenced in a study of T cell clonotyping in hematopoietic cell transplantation. The data were produced by immunoSEQ multiplex PCR, yet TCRdb's version contains in-frame clones alone and is incomplete. This sample has roughly 11,000 clones, with 75% to 90% found just once. The sequencing here drew on PBMCs, taken 100 days after allogeneic stem cell transplant. The source of these receptors is a female patient in her 60s who had an allogeneic stem cell transplant from an unrelated donor, so the T cells may come from the graft donor. Some clones in this sample may be carry-over from other donors' samples.

The chain carries TRBV19 and TRBJ2-3; D may be TRBD1 (5 bases). The CDR3 runs to 17 residues. Looked up from germline, CDR1 is LNHDA and CDR2 is SQIVND (reference sequence). Trimming removed 5 bases from V and 2 bases from J, with 20 bases in between. This chain's CDR3 is CASSSTPAGQNTDTQYF. In DNA form, the CDR3 reads TGTGCCAGTAGTTCGACCCCAGCAGGACAAAACACAGATACGCAGTATTTT.

Notes on this clone: This sample also contains other DNA sequences that code for the same CDR3. The chain has TRBV9 and TRBJ2-2, with D perhaps TRBD1 or TRBD2 (6 bases each). Germline V gene data show CDR1 as SGDLS and CDR2 as YYNGEE. The CDR3 loop spans 16 amino acids. The ends were cut back, 5 bases at V and 6 bases at J, with 20 bases in the middle. The CDR3 here is CASSFKLGGHSGELFF. The CDR3 DNA sequence: TGTGCCAGCAGTTTCAAGTTGGGGGGACACTCCGGGGAGCTGTTTTTT.

The chain recombines TRBV5-4 with TRBJ1-2; D not resolved. V was trimmed by 5 bases and J by 7 bases, leaving 12 bases between them. Germline CDR1 reads SGHNT; CDR2 reads YYREEE (reference sequence). The CDR3 runs to 12 residues. In DNA, the CDR3 is TGTGCCAGCAGGGACGCTCTGTCTGGCTACACCTTC. It is translated as CASRDALSGYTF.

The chain joins TRBV11-2 to TRBJ2-7; 7 bases agree with TRBD1. CDR3 length equals 16 residues. V lost 5 bases, J lost 3 bases, and 13 bases stayed unmatched. The germline V gene encodes CDR1 SGHAT and CDR2 FQNNGV. The CDR3 DNA is TGTGCCAGCAGCCTCCGACAGGGAATTGGAGGCTACGAGCAGTACTTC. This codes for CASSLRQGIGGYEQYF.

V and J are TRBV28 and TRBJ1-2; the D is unclear. The CDR3 has 10 residues. Trimming removed 6 bases at V and 3 bases at J, with 2 bases between. CDR1 MDHEN and CDR2 SYDVKM come from the germline V gene. The CDR3 DNA is TGTGCCAGCAGCTACTATGGCTACACCTTC. Translation gives CASSYYGYTF.

The chain employs TRBV9 and TRBJ2-2; D remains ambiguous. The germline CDR1 and CDR2 sequences are SGDLS and YYNGEE. Trimming took off 2 bases at V and 5 bases at J, with 4 bases between the two ends. CDR3 length: 12 amino acids. The CDR3 sequence is CASSVQTGELFF. The DNA for the CDR3 is TGTGCCAGCAGCGTTCAGACCGGGGAGCTGTTTTTT.

This clone came up once. DNA of the CDR3: TGTGCCAGCAGCGTAATGGGGGAAAATGGCTACACCTTC. Its translation is CASSVMGENGYTF. The rearrangement links TRBV9 to TRBJ1-2, with TRBD1 as a possible D gene (5 bases). The V end lost 1 base, the J end lost 6 bases, and 10 bases lay between the germline ends. CDR3 length equals 13 residues. In germline, CDR1 is SGDLS, CDR2 YYNGEE.

This sequence joins TRBV29-1 and TRBJ2-1, with TRBD2 identical over 10 bases. Germline V gene data show CDR1 as SQVTM and CDR2 as ANQGSEA. The J segment lost 9 bases and the V segment lost 4 bases, leaving 12 bases of the junction unmatched. The CDR3 contains 15 residues. CDR3 sequence (DNA): TGCAGCGTTGTTTCTAGCGGGAGAAGAAAGCCTGAGCAGTTCTTC. It is translated as CSVVSSGRRKPEQFF.

The chain is built from TRBV19 and TRBJ2-2; maybe TRBD1 (6 bases). The V end was cut by 7 bases, the J end by 1 base, with 22 bases between. The CDR3 has 18 amino acids. Per germline, CDR1 LNHDA and CDR2 SQIVND (reference sequence). The CDR3 protein is CASNQHQGLVVNTGELFF. The CDR3 bases are TGTGCCAGTAACCAACACCAGGGGCTAGTTGTGAACACCGGGGAGCTGTTTTTT. Filled out from reference TRBV19 and TRBJ2-2, the complete variable domain reads DGGITQSPKYLFRKEGQNVTLSCEQNLNHDAMYWYRQDPGQGLRLIYYSQIVNDFQKGDIAEGYSVSREKKESFPLTVTSAQKNPTAFYLCASNQHQGLVVNTGELFFGEGSRLTVL.

The rearrangement uses TRBV5-6 and TRBJ2-7; perhaps TRBD1 as D (5 bases). The germline V gene has CDR1 SGHDT and CDR2 YYEEEE. Trimming shortened V by 4 bases and J by 3 bases, and 11 bases separated the two germline ends. The CDR3 is 13 amino acids. CDR3 sequence reads: CASSPDSDYEQYF. CDR3 bases: TGTGCCAGCAGCCCTGACAGCGACTACGAGCAGTACTTC.

This chain connects TRBV4-1 to TRBJ1-4, with 9 nucleotides matching TRBD1. In germline, CDR1 is MGHRA, CDR2 YSYEKL. The junction had 2 bases not matched to a gene; V was cut back by 4 bases and J by 5 bases. CDR3 size: 14 residues. The CDR3 DNA follows: TGCGCCAGCAGCCCGGGACAGGGCAATGAAAAACTGTTTTTT. It specifies CASSPGQGNEKLFF.

This sequence joins TRBV2 and TRBJ2-2; 13 bases match TRBD2. Per germline, CDR1 SNHLY and CDR2 FYNNEI. The CDR3 spans 15 residues. The V gene end was trimmed by 8 bases and the J gene end by 3 bases; junction bases not matched to a gene: 3. The CDR3 nucleotides are TGTGCCAGCGAGGGACTAGCGGGATACACCGGGGAGCTGTTTTTT. This sequence encodes CASEGLAGYTGELFF.

This sequence joins TRBV5-4 and TRBJ2-1, with 7 positions matching TRBD2. The CDR3 is 13 residues long. Germline CDR1 SGHNT, CDR2 YYREEE (reference sequence). The DNA for the CDR3 is TGTGCTTTCGGGGGGAGCTCCTACAATGAGCAGTTCTTC. Encoded protein: CAFGGSSYNEQFF.

V is TRBV5-4 and J is TRBJ2-7; 8 bases are a match to TRBD1. This CDR3 contains 13 residues. The V gene end was trimmed by 6 bases and the J gene end by 3 bases; junction bases not matched to a gene: 5. Germline CDR1 and CDR2: SGHNT and YYREEE (reference sequence). The CDR3 bases are TGTGCCAGCAACCTACAGGGGGTCTACGAGCAGTACTTC. Its translation: CASNLQGVYEQYF.

J is TRBJ2-7 and V is TRBV6-5; TRBD2 matches 9 bases. Germline V lookup: CDR1 MNHEY, CDR2 SVGAGI. CDR3 size: 13 residues. With V trimmed by 7 bases and J by 5 bases, 6 bases remained unmatched. The CDR3 sequence is CASKDSGRNEQYF. Here the CDR3 DNA reads TGTGCCAGCAAAGATAGCGGGAGAAACGAGCAGTACTTC.

This clone appeared once. The V and J genes are TRBV2 and TRBJ2-5; D gene unclear. CDR3 length equals 12 residues. V lost 7 bases, J lost 5 bases, and 11 bases lay in between. The germline V gene encodes CDR1 SNHLY and CDR2 FYNNEI. The CDR3 nucleotides are TGTGCCAGCAAGGGTGCTAGGGAGACCCAGTACTTC. This gives the protein CASKGARETQYF.

The chain recombines TRBV27 with TRBJ1-5; weak D call: TRBD1 (5 bases). The V end was cut by 6 bases, the J end by 7 bases, with 13 bases between. CDR1 and CDR2 (germline): MNHEY, SMNVEV (reference sequence). The CDR3 runs 13 residues. The CDR3 DNA sequence: TGTGCCAGCAGCTCGACAGCCCGACAGCCCCAGCATTTT. It translates to CASSSTARQPQHF.

The chain is built from TRBV7-2 and TRBJ2-1; D gene unclear. The CDR3 totals 14 residues. Germline CDR1 SGHTA, CDR2 FQGNSA. Trimming removed 0 bases at V and 9 bases at J, with 12 bases between. The CDR3 DNA reads TGTGCCAGCAGCTTAGCTTTCCCCTCGGGTGAGCAGTTCTTC. Its protein product is CASSLAFPSGEQFF.

This chain links TRBV7-9 with TRBJ2-3; 9 nucleotides agree with TRBD2. The germline gives CDR1 SEHNR, CDR2 FQNEAQ (reference sequence). CDR3 length: 16 residues. Trimming took 7 bases from V and 2 from J; bases not matched to a gene: 10. The CDR3: CASTLPSGEITDTQYF. CDR3 nucleotides: TGTGCCAGCACCCTACCTAGCGGGGAAATCACAGATACGCAGTATTTT.

J is TRBJ1-4 and V is TRBV4-2; D is unresolved. The V gene's germline CDR1 is LGHNA and CDR2 YNFKEQ. CDR3 length equals 17 residues. Trimming left V 4 bases short and J 6 bases short, with 21 bases between. In DNA, the CDR3 is TGTGCCAGCAGCCGAATCACGCGGCTGGCTTCGGATGAAAAACTGTTTTTT. This sequence encodes CASSRITRLASDEKLFF.

The gene calls are TRBV2 and TRBJ2-5, with D possibly being TRBD1 or TRBD2 (6 bases each). The germline CDR1 and CDR2 sequences are SNHLY and FYNNEI. V lost 6 bases, J lost 1 base, and 21 bases lay in between. The CDR3 length is 17 residues. The CDR3 DNA sequence: TGTGCCAGCAGCTCCCATACGGGGGCGCCCACCCAAGAGACCCAGTACTTC. Its protein is CASSSHTGAPTQETQYF.

This clone was picked up one time. The chain's CDR3 is CASSISTVTTPDVGGELFF. As DNA, the CDR3 is TGTGCCAGTTCTATTTCTACGGTAACCACCCCCGACGTCGGCGGGGAGCTGTTTTTT. The chain couples TRBV4-2 to TRBJ2-2, with D unclear. Deletions cut 9 bases from V and 7 bases from J, with 33 bases between. CDR3 length: 19 amino acids. The germline CDR1 and CDR2 sequences are LGHNA and YNFKEQ.

This chain joins TRBV7-9 and TRBJ2-7; D could derive from TRBD1 or TRBD2 (6 bases each). Germline V lookup: CDR1 SEHNR, CDR2 FQNEAQ (reference sequence). Trimming removed 1 base from V and 7 bases from J, with 11 bases in between. This CDR3 contains 13 residues. CDR3 residues: CASSLEGGLEQYF. The CDR3 DNA reads as TGTGCCAGCAGCTTAGAGGGGGGTTTGGAGCAGTACTTC.

The chain carries TRBV19 and TRBJ1-1; D gene ambiguous. Germline CDR1 reads LNHDA; CDR2 reads SQIVND (reference sequence). The CDR3 contains 15 residues. Trimming shortened V by 3 bases and J by 0 bases, and 11 bases separated the two germline ends. CDR3 loop: CASSMGALMNTEAFF. CDR3 nucleotides: TGTGCCAGTAGTATGGGCGCCCTTATGAACACTGAAGCTTTCTTT. Drawing the rest from reference TRBV19 and TRBJ1-1, the complete variable domain is DGGITQSPKYLFRKEGQNVTLSCEQNLNHDAMYWYRQDPGQGLRLIYYSQIVNDFQKGDIAEGYSVSREKKESFPLTVTSAQKNPTAFYLCASSMGALMNTEAFFGQGTRLTVV.

The rearrangement joins TRBV18 to TRBJ2-5; 9 positions match TRBD2. The germline gives CDR1 KGHSH, CDR2 LQKENI. The CDR3 covers 16 residues. V shed 3 bases and J 5 bases; nucleotides not matched to a gene: 10. CDR3: CASSPNPAGGVETQYF. The CDR3 DNA follows: TGTGCCAGCTCACCCAATCCGGCGGGAGGGGTCGAGACCCAGTACTTC.

Only one count was recorded for this clone. The chain combines TRBV19 with TRBJ1-3; unclear D gene. CDR3 length equals 11 residues. V lost 8 bases, J lost 3 bases, and 5 bases lay in between. Germline values: CDR1 LNHDA, CDR2 SQIVND (reference sequence). The CDR3 sequence is CASFGGNTIYF. CDR3 nucleotide sequence: TGTGCCAGTTTCGGTGGAAACACCATATATTTT.